This T cell receptor beta chain was found in a study of monozygotic twins with inflammatory bowel disease. Regarding the study as a whole: IBD patients had lower TCRbeta diversity (inverse Simpson) than healthy co-twins.

About this clonotype: The antigen remains undetermined.

With no T cell sorting beforehand, total RNA was isolated from whole blood. Each sample's cDNA came from eight separate reactions. Following a re-call of the 5' RACE reads, TCRdb has one entry per CDR3 protein and lacks DNA. Reported are roughly 200,000 distinct CDR3 sequences; the ten largest clones contain around 1.5%. CDR1 MGHRA and CDR2 YSYEKL come from the germline V gene. The CDR3 runs 16 residues. Sequencing used blood. The chain links TRBV4-1 to TRBJ1-1. The source of this sequence is a human donor with ulcerative colitis or Crohn's disease, or a healthy co-twin of an affected twin (not recorded which). CDR3 amino acids: CASSQDGPPMNTEAFF.